This T cell receptor beta chain was identified in a study of control samples from healthy donors and cancer patients. Clones were read by immunoSEQ multiplex PCR, and TCRdb kept only the in-frame ones, dropping some. The data hold about 59,000 clones, with roughly 90% observed a single time. J gave up 6 bases and V 4 bases, and 7 bases lay outside the gene matches. Germline V gives CDR1 LGHDT, CDR2 YNNKEL (reference sequence). This CDR3 has 15 residues. J is TRBJ2-1 and V is TRBV3-1 (or the pseudogene TRBV3-2), with 9 positions matching TRBD1. Sample: PBMCs. The sequence came from a man aged 35 to 55 with colorectal cancer. This CDR3 is CASSPYRTGANEQFF. The CDR3 nucleotides are TGTGCCAGCAGCCCGTACCGGACAGGGGCCAATGAGCAGTTCTTC.